Shown below are 13 T cell receptor beta chains from a single sample sequenced in a study of blood T cell repertoires in COVID-19. TCRdb's copy holds only in-frame clones and misses some; the assay was immunoSEQ multiplex PCR. Of roughly 57,000 clones listed, roughly 80% are singletons. Specimen: peripheral blood. The source is a man in his sixties with acute or convalescent COVID-19.

The genes are TRBV7-2 and TRBJ1-4, with 8 bases lining up with TRBD1. CDR1 is SGHTA, CDR2 FQGNSA, per germline. The CDR3 is 15 residues long. The V and J ends lost 5 bases and 8 bases, in that order; junction bases with no gene match: 10. In DNA form, the CDR3 reads TGTGCCAGCAGCCGGAGAGGGACAGGTGAAGAAAAACTGTTTTTT. It codes for CASSRRGTGEEKLFF.

The chain uses TRBV27 and TRBJ1-2; no clear D. Trimming took off 3 bases at V and 4 bases at J, with 9 bases between the two ends. The germline V gene encodes CDR1 MNHEY and CDR2 SMNVEV (reference sequence). The CDR3 spans 13 residues. This chain's CDR3 is CASSLTPSYGYTF. The CDR3 coding sequence is TGTGCCAGCAGTTTGACTCCTTCCTATGGCTACACCTTC.

The V gene is TRBV10-2, the J gene TRBJ1-1; D gene unclear. The germline V and J ends were trimmed by 8 bases and 4 bases, with 14 bases remaining between them. This CDR3 comprises 13 residues. Germline V gene sequence: CDR1 WSHSY, CDR2 SAAADI. CDR3 sequence reads: CASRGLRSTEAFF. The CDR3 nucleotides are TGCGCCAGCCGGGGTCTCCGAAGCACTGAAGCTTTCTTT.

The chain combines TRBV27 with TRBJ2-5, with 7 bases identical to TRBD2. Germline CDR1 and CDR2: MNHEY and SMNVEV (reference sequence). Losses at the gene ends were 3 bases for V and 3 bases for J; bases not matched to a gene: 4. This CDR3 is built from 14 residues. For the CDR3, the DNA is TGTGCCAGCAGTTTGTTAGGGAGGGAAGAGACCCAGTACTTC. Its translation: CASSLLGREETQYF.

The J gene is TRBJ1-1, the V gene TRBV7-2, with D possibly TRBD1 on 5 matching bases. CDR1 and CDR2 from the germline V gene are SGHTA and FQGNSA. This CDR3 is 14 amino acids long. Trimming took off 1 base at V and 4 bases at J, with 10 bases between the two ends. As DNA, the CDR3 is TGTGCCAGCAGCTTAGGAGGGGAGGGCACTGAAGCTTTCTTT. Amino acid sequence: CASSLGGEGTEAFF. The variable domain in full, with the rest retrieved from reference TRBV7-2 and TRBJ1-1, is GAGVSQSPSNKVTEKGKDVELRCDPISGHTALYWYRQSLGQGLEFLIYFQGNSAPDKSGLPSDRFSAERTGGSVSTLTIQRTQQEDSAVYLCASSLGGEGTEAFFGQGTRLTVV.

The chain uses TRBV5-8 and TRBJ2-6; D is perhaps TRBD2 (5 bases). This CDR3 contains 15 residues. The ends were cut back, 9 bases at V and 1 base at J, with 14 bases in the middle. Germline V gene sequence: CDR1 SGHTS, CDR2 YDEGEE. This chain's CDR3 is CATSAGDSGANVLTF. Here the CDR3 DNA reads TGTGCCACCTCCGCGGGTGATTCTGGGGCCAACGTCCTGACTTTC. The full variable domain, its missing parts supplied by reference TRBV5-8 and TRBJ2-6, is EAGVTQSPTHLIKTRGQQATLRCSPISGHTSVYWYQQALGLGLQFLLWYDEGEERNRGNFPPRFSGRQFPNYSSELNVNALELEDSALYLCATSAGDSGANVLTFGAGSRLTVL.

The chain recombines TRBV10-3 with TRBJ1-1, with 7 positions matching TRBD1. The V segment lost 7 bases and the J segment 3 bases; nucleotides outside the gene matches: 2. Germline V lookup: CDR1 ENHRY, CDR2 SYGVKD. The CDR3 length is 12 residues. The CDR3 nucleotides read TGTGCCATCATGGGACAGCACACTGAAGCTTTCTTT. This encodes CAIMGQHTEAFF.

This chain connects TRBV25-1 to TRBJ2-1; 12 bases match TRBD2. Germline V lookup: CDR1 MGHDK, CDR2 SYGVNS. The CDR3 length is 16 residues. V was clipped by 4 bases and J by 5 bases; unmatched bases: 6. Here the CDR3 reads CASSATSGGPDNEQFF. DNA of the CDR3: TGTGCCAGCAGTGCAACTAGCGGGGGGCCCGACAATGAGCAGTTCTTC.

The CDR3 bases are TGTGCCTCACAGGGTAAAACAGGGGCCTGGGACACCATATATTTT. It codes for CASQGKTGAWDTIYF. The chain uses TRBV10-3 and TRBJ1-3; 7 bases line up with TRBD1. The CDR3 contains 15 residues. The ends lost 11 bases at V and 8 bases at J; junction bases unmatched: 18. CDR1 and CDR2 from the germline V gene are ENHRY and SYGVKD.

The chain carries TRBV28 and TRBJ1-1, with 7 bases lining up with TRBD1. The CDR3 has 13 amino acids. The germline V gene encodes CDR1 MDHEN and CDR2 SYDVKM. Unmatched junction bases numbered 5, after V lost 2 bases and J lost 8 bases. In nucleotides, the CDR3 is TGTGCCAGCAGTTTACCCCAGACAGGGGAAGCTTTCTTT. Its protein product is CASSLPQTGEAFF.

The genes are TRBV12-5 and TRBJ1-5; D not resolved. Germline CDR1 is LGHNT and CDR2 is FRNRAP. V dropped 1 base and J dropped 9 bases, with 7 bases sitting between them. The CDR3 has 12 residues. The CDR3 DNA reads TGTGCTAGTGGTTTGGGAACTTTGCCCCAGCATTTT. Amino acids: CASGLGTLPQHF.

In this sample, this clone turned up a few times. The rearrangement joins TRBV4-1 to TRBJ1-4; D might be TRBD1 (6 bases). The V gene's germline CDR1 is MGHRA and CDR2 YSYEKL. The CDR3 length is 16 residues. V lost 4 bases, J lost 5 bases, and 17 bases lay in between. The CDR3 nucleotides read TGCGCCAGCAGCCCGGCACCAAGGACAGCGAATGAAAAACTGTTTTTT. Protein sequence: CASSPAPRTANEKLFF.

This sequence joins TRBV10-3 and TRBJ1-5; 11 bases agree with TRBD1. Germline trimming cut 4 bases from V and 4 bases from J; bases unmatched to any gene: 3. Germline CDR1 is ENHRY and CDR2 is SYGVKD. This CDR3 has 15 residues. The CDR3 sequence: CAISGTGGTNQPQHF. The CDR3 DNA follows: TGTGCCATCAGTGGGACAGGGGGCACTAATCAGCCCCAGCATTTT.